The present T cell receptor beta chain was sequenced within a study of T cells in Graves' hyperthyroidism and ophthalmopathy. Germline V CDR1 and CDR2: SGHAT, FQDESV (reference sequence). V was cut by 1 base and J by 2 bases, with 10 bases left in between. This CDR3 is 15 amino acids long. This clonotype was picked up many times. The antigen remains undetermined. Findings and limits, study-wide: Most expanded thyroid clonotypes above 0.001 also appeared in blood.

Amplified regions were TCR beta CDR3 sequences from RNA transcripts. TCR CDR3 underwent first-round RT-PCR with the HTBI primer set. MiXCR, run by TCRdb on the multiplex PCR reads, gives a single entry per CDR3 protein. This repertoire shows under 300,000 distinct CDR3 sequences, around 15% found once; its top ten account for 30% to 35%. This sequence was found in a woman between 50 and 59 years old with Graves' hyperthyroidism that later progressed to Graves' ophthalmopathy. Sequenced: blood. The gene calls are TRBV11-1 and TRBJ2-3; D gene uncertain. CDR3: CASSLEAYYTDTQYF. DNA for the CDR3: TGTGCCAGCAGCTTAGAAGCTTACTACACAGATACGCAGTATTTT.